The following is a T cell receptor (beta chain) sequence with its context. V lost 4 bases and J lost 1, with 16 bases in between. CDR1 is LGHNA, CDR2 YNFKEQ, per germline. The CDR3 spans 17 residues. The entry originates in a study of blood T cell repertoires in COVID-19. The table came from immunoSEQ multiplex PCR; TCRdb's copy has only in-frame clones and leaves some out. The table records 200,000 to 300,000 clones, 75% to 90% of them present only once. The TCR comes from a woman aged 40 to 55 who had recovered from COVID-19. The genes are TRBV4-2 and TRBJ2-2, with D possibly being TRBD2 (6 bases). The material sequenced was peripheral blood. The CDR3 spells CASSPLIVRGNTGELFF. CDR3 coding DNA: TGTGCCAGCAGCCCCCTGATTGTGCGGGGGAACACCGGGGAGCTGTTTTTT.